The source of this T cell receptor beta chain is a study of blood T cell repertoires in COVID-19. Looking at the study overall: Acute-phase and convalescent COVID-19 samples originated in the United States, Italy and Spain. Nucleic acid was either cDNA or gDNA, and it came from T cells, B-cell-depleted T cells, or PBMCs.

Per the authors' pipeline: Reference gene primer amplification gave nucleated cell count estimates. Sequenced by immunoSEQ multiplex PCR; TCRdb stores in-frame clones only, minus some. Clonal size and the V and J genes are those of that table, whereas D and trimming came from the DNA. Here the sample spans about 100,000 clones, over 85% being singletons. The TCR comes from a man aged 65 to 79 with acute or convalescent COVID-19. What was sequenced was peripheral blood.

This CDR3 reads CASQYRVEKYGYTF. CDR3 nucleotides: TGTGCCAGCCAATACAGGGTCGAGAAATATGGCTACACCTTC. This chain joins TRBV2 and TRBJ1-2; D is perhaps TRBD1 (6 bases). V lost 8 bases and J lost 5, with 18 bases in between. In germline, CDR1 is SNHLY, CDR2 FYNNEI. The CDR3 is 14 amino acids.